This T cell receptor beta chain was sequenced in a study of cytomegalovirus exposure and HLA in healthy donors. Study-level results: The study designated over 150 TCR beta chains cytomegalovirus-associated.

Here immunoSEQ multiplex PCR was the method, and the copy in TCRdb shows in-frame clones only, minus some. The sample carries 200,000 or so clones, around 87% recorded once. Trimming removed 3 bases at V and 2 bases at J, with 7 bases between. The CDR3 has 13 residues. Germline-derived CDR1 and CDR2 are MDHEN and SYDVKM. Notes on this clone: The antigen is not known.

Material: PBMCs. The origin of this receptor is a woman between 18 and 30 years old in good health and CMV-seropositive. V gene TRBV28 combines with J gene TRBJ1-1; D remains unclear. The CDR3 protein is CASSFTDNTEAFF. In DNA, the CDR3 is TGTGCCAGCAGTTTTACAGATAACACTGAAGCTTTCTTT. Looking up the rest from reference TRBV28 and TRBJ1-1 gives the full variable domain: DVKVTQSSRYLVKRTGEKVFLECVQDMDHENMFWYRQDPGLGLRLIYFSYDVKMKEKGDIPEGYSVSREKKERFSLILESASTNQTSMYLCASSFTDNTEAFFGQGTRLTVV.